This T cell receptor (beta chain) was captured in a study of vaccination and CD4 T cells after COVID-19. This clonotype was observed a handful of times. Antigen: not known. Germline values: CDR1 DFQATT, CDR2 SNEGSKA (reference sequence). CDR3 length: 16 residues. V lost 3 bases and J lost 0; bases outside the gene matches: 7. The treatment here: roughly 10-day PBMC culture with coronavirus spike peptide pools or control peptides (ViraFEST assay). Cultured CD4+ T cell DNA was sequenced using the Oncomine TCR Beta short-read assay. TCRdb independently ran MiXCR on the PCR reads; one entry per CDR3 protein. In the table there are around 14,000 distinct CDR3 sequences, about 55% of which are singletons.

The chain links TRBV20-1 to TRBJ2-1, with TRBD2 matching 8 bases. This clonotype was obtained from a human donor who had recovered from COVID-19. Sequences were obtained from CD4+ T cells from blood, cultured in vitro. CDR3 residues: CSASGPGGVSYNEQFF. The DNA of the CDR3 is TGCAGTGCTAGCGGACCGGGGGGGGTCTCCTACAATGAGCAGTTCTTC.